This TCR beta chain was sequenced during a study of shared clonotypes between healthy human individuals. Study in general: The study used three CD4 naive, three CD4 memory, two CD8 naive and one CD8 memory plate per donor. Study-wide points: Rarefaction curves obtained for sorted subsets showed sequencing incomplete despite large depth.

It was CD45RO-negative cells, positively selected for CCR7, that made up naive CD8 cells, with terminally differentiated effector memory CD45RA+ cells excluded. Running of the assay took place at deep level. Clones were sequenced by immunoSEQ multiplex PCR, and TCRdb holds only the in-frame ones, with some missing. The sample contains over 2 million clones, about 95% of which appear only once. The table lists this clone with a count of one. Antigen specificity is unknown. Source material: naive CD8+ T cells sorted from blood. This TCR came from a man between 18 and 29 years old in good health.

The CDR3 region has the DNA TGCAGCGTTGAGGAGGGGATTAACTATGGCTACACCTTC. The encoded protein is CSVEEGINYGYTF. The V and J genes are TRBV29-1 and TRBJ1-2; TRBD1 might be the D (5 bases). V was trimmed by 3 bases and J by 1 base, leaving 9 bases between them. This CDR3 has 13 amino acids. The germline V gene encodes CDR1 SQVTM and CDR2 ANQGSEA.